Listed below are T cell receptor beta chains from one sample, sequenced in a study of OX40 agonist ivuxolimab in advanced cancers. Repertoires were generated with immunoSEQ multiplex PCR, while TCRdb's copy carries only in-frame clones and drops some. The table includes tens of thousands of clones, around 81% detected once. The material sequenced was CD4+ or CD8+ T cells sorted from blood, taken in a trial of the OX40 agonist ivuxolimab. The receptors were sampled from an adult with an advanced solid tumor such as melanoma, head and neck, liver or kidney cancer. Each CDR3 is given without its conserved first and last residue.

CDR3 protein: ASSPGQAYGYT
J gene: TRBJ1-2
V gene: TRBV4-3
CDR3 length: 11

CDR3 protein: AISESGTGPNQPQH
J gene: TRBJ1-5
V gene: TRBV10-3
CDR3 length: 14

CDR3 protein: ASSDGLAGGYEQY
J gene: TRBJ2-7
V gene: TRBV9
CDR3 length: 13

CDR3 protein: ASSIPGAQTAYGYT
J gene: TRBJ1-2
V gene: TRBV7-9
CDR3 length: 14

CDR3 protein: ASSVPLAGEDIQY
J gene: TRBJ2-4
V gene: TRBV9
CDR3 length: 13

CDR3 protein: ASSTPTRGPSYEQY
J gene: TRBJ2-7
V gene: TRBV2
CDR3 length: 14

CDR3 protein: ASSQEGHGYQPQH
J gene: TRBJ1-5
V gene: TRBV4-1
CDR3 length: 13

CDR3 protein: ASSDTGQGTGELF
J gene: TRBJ2-2
V gene: TRBV6-4
CDR3 length: 13

CDR3 protein: ATSREGQGENIQY
J gene: TRBJ2-4
V gene: TRBV15
CDR3 length: 13

CDR3 protein: ATRAGTAYGYT
J gene: TRBJ1-2
V gene: TRBV6-4
CDR3 length: 11

CDR3 protein: ASTWGEINQPQH
J gene: TRBJ1-5
V gene: TRBV28
CDR3 length: 12

CDR3 protein: SVDTGTGNTGELF
J gene: TRBJ2-2
V gene: TRBV29-1
CDR3 length: 13

CDR3 protein: AIRATSGHRSGELF
J gene: TRBJ2-2
V gene: TRBV10-3
CDR3 length: 14

CDR3 protein: SVETPGPETQY
J gene: TRBJ2-5
V gene: TRBV29-1
CDR3 length: 11

CDR3 protein: ASSPDGAPNEQF
J gene: TRBJ2-1
V gene: TRBV5-1
CDR3 length: 12

CDR3 protein: ASSLSLAGGPWSYNEQF
J gene: TRBJ2-1
V gene: TRBV27
CDR3 length: 17

CDR3 protein: ASSITYQETQY
J gene: TRBJ2-5
V gene: TRBV4-2
CDR3 length: 11

CDR3 protein: ASSPSKTGYQPQH
J gene: TRBJ1-5
V gene: TRBV18
CDR3 length: 13